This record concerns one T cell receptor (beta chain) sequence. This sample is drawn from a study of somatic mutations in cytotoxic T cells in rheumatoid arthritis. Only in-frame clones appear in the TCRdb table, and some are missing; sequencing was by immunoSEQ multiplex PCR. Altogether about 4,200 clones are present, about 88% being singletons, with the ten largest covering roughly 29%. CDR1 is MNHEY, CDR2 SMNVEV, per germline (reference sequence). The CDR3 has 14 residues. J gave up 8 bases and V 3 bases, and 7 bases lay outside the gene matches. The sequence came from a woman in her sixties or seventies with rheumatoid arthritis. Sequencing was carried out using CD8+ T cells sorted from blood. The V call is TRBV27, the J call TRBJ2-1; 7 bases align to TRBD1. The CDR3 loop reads CASSFNRGLDEQFF. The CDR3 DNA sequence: TGTGCCAGCAGTTTCAACAGGGGATTGGATGAGCAGTTCTTC.